This T cell receptor (beta chain) was obtained from a study of vaccination and CD4 T cells after COVID-19. V shed 3 bases, J shed 5 bases, and the junction held 3 bases outside the gene matches. The CDR3 contains 14 residues. Germline V gene lookup returns CDR1 SGHTA and CDR2 FQGNSA. Note on this clonotype: No antigen is known for it.

Oncomine TCR Beta short-read sequencing was applied to DNA from cultured CD4+ T cells. Extraction of genomic DNA was performed on cultured CD4+ T cells. MiXCR, run by TCRdb on the PCR reads, gives a single entry per CDR3 protein. The sample lists 12,000 or so distinct CDR3 sequences, about three fifths occurring once. The treatment here: roughly 11-day PBMC culture with coronavirus spike peptide pools or control peptides (ViraFEST assay). Negative selection was the method that isolated CD4+ T cells after ten to eleven days of culture. What was sequenced was CD4+ T cells from blood, cultured in vitro. This clonotype originated in a human donor who had recovered from COVID-19. The chain employs TRBV7-2 and TRBJ2-5, with 10 bases that match TRBD1. CDR3 protein: CASSFLTGGETQYF. CDR3 nucleotide sequence: TGTGCCAGCAGCTTCCTGACAGGGGGCGAGACCCAGTACTTC.